This is a list of T cell receptor beta chains from one sample in a study of blood T cell repertoires in COVID-19. Profiling relied on immunoSEQ multiplex PCR, and the TCRdb table lists in-frame clones only, not all of them. This table has approximately 250,000 clones, around 84% appearing once. The sequenced sample was peripheral blood. Source of these receptors: a woman aged 40 to 50 who had recovered from COVID-19. The CDR3 runs from the conserved cysteine through the conserved F or W. A D gene is named only where the DNA matches it firmly. Size is stated for part of the rows, as once, few or many counts, or as a class when the clone is expanded.

V,D,J,size,DNA,CDR3
TRBV5-1,TRBD1,TRBJ1-1,few,TGCGCCAGCAGCTTGGGGCGACAGGGGTTAGAAGGGAAAGCTTTCTTT,CASSLGRQGLEGKAFF
TRBV4-1,-,TRBJ2-7,once,TGCGCCAGCAGCCAAGAGGACACCGCCTACGAGCAGTACTTC,CASSQEDTAYEQYF
TRBV6-1,-,TRBJ1-2,few,TGTGCCAGCAGTGAAAACCAGGCCGGGAATGGCTACACCTTC,CASSENQAGNGYTF
TRBV5-4,TRBD2,TRBJ2-7,-,TGTGCCAGCAGCTTGCTAGCGGGGGTGTCCCACGAGCAGTACTTC,CASSLLAGVSHEQYF
TRBV2,-,TRBJ2-7,-,TGTGCCAGCAGGTCCGGGCAGGGACTGCTAAACTACGAGCAGTACTTC,CASRSGQGLLNYEQYF
TRBV10-3,-,TRBJ2-7,once,TGTGCCATCAGCGACCGGGACACCTACGAGCAGTACTTC,CAISDRDTYEQYF
TRBV7-9,TRBD1,TRBJ1-2,-,TGTGCCAGCAGCCTACTTGGACAGGGGGCCTATGGCTACACCTTC,CASSLLGQGAYGYTF
TRBV12-3/TRBV12-4,-,TRBJ1-1,-,TGTGCCAGCAGAAACAGGCGGGAAGCTTTCTTT,CASRNRREAFF
TRBV3-1/TRBV3-2,-,TRBJ2-4,-,TGTGCCAGCAGCCCTTGGTCCGGGACTCCCCGTGGGTTTGCCAAAAACATTCAGTACTTC,CASSPWSGTPRGFAKNIQYF
TRBV10-3,TRBD2,TRBJ2-3,few,TGTGCCATCGGAGTGAGTAGCGGGGGGGCTTCAGATACGCAGTATTTT,CAIGVSSGGASDTQYF
TRBV11-3,-,TRBJ1-3,-,TGTGCCAGCAGTTCACAGGGAGGAAACACCATATATTTT,CASSSQGGNTIYF
TRBV7-6,TRBD1,TRBJ1-4,few,TGTGCCAGCAGCTTATTTCGGGCAGGACAGGGGAGAGGAGAAAAACTGTTTTTT,CASSLFRAGQGRGEKLFF
TRBV5-5,-,TRBJ2-5,-,TGTGCCAGCAGCAAGCTCCAAGAGACCCAGTACTTC,CASSKLQETQYF
TRBV7-2,TRBD1,TRBJ1-4,once,TGTGCCAGCAGCTTCACAGGGGAGAAACTGTTTTTT,CASSFTGEKLFF
TRBV5-1,-,TRBJ2-6,-,TGCGCCAGCAGCTTGGGGCTAGCCGGTGCTCTTGGGGCCAACGTCCTGACTTTC,CASSLGLAGALGANVLTF
TRBV10-1,TRBD1,TRBJ2-1,-,TGCGCCAGCAGCGAGACCGGGACAGGGGACTACAATGAGCAGTTCTTC,CASSETGTGDYNEQFF
TRBV28,TRBD1,TRBJ1-5,-,TGTGCCAGCAGTTCGACCGGGACAGGAGCTTTGCCGGGGCATTTT,CASSSTGTGALPGHF
TRBV6-5,TRBD1,TRBJ1-2,-,TGTGCCAGCAGTTACAGCGGACAGGGGATCTATGGCTACACCTTC,CASSYSGQGIYGYTF
TRBV30,-,TRBJ1-5,few,TGTGCCTGGAGTGTATTTAATTCTAATAGCAATCAGCCCCAGCATTTT,CAWSVFNSNSNQPQHF
TRBV29-1,-,TRBJ2-3,-,TGCAGCGTTGAACGTCTGGCCGACCAGGGAGATACGCAGTATTTT,CSVERLADQGDTQYF
TRBV18,-,TRBJ1-2,-,TGTGCCAGCTCACCGGGGAGGAACTATGGCTACACCTTC,CASSPGRNYGYTF
TRBV3-1/TRBV3-2,TRBD2,TRBJ2-3,-,TGTGCCAGCAGCCAATCGGGGGCGGGGGGGCCTGAAGATACGCAGTATTTT,CASSQSGAGGPEDTQYF
TRBV7-6,-,TRBJ1-1,-,TGTGCCAGCAGCCCCTACGGGAGGGACACTGAAGCTTTCTTT,CASSPYGRDTEAFF
TRBV28,TRBD1,TRBJ1-2,-,TGTGCCAGCAGTCTGGACAGGGACTACTACACCTTC,CASSLDRDYYTF
TRBV10-3,-,TRBJ1-1,-,TGTGCCATCAGTAGCAGGGAAAATAAGGACACTGAAGCTTTCTTT,CAISSRENKDTEAFF
TRBV28,TRBD1,TRBJ2-7,few,TGTGCCAGCAGTTTGGACAGGGGAGCCCTCAAGCAGTACTTC,CASSLDRGALKQYF
TRBV29-1,TRBD1,TRBJ2-5,-,TGCAGCGTGTTAGGGGACAGAGAGACCCAGTACTTC,CSVLGDRETQYF
TRBV9,TRBD1,TRBJ1-3,-,TGTGCCAGCTCTCTGGGGGACAGTGGAAACACCATATATTTT,CASSLGDSGNTIYF
TRBV9,-,TRBJ1-3,-,TGTGCCAGCAGCGTGGGGACTGACTCTGGAAACACCATATATTTT,CASSVGTDSGNTIYF
TRBV29-1,-,TRBJ1-1,-,TGCAGCGTCCGAACAGGGCCGAACACTGAAGCTTTCTTT,CSVRTGPNTEAFF
TRBV4-1,TRBD1,TRBJ2-1,-,TGCGCCAGCAGCCAAGGGACAGGGGCCCCTTACAATGAGCAGTTCTTC,CASSQGTGAPYNEQFF
TRBV18,-,TRBJ1-1,-,TGTGCCAGCTCACCAGGGCGGGGGGGACGTACTGAAGCTTTCTTT,CASSPGRGGRTEAFF
TRBV9,-,TRBJ1-2,-,TGTGCCAGCAGCAAGCAAAACGCTAACTATGGCTACACCTTC,CASSKQNANYGYTF
TRBV7-2,-,TRBJ2-2,-,TGTGCCAGCAGCCTCCTAAACACCGGGGAGCTGTTTTTT,CASSLLNTGELFF
TRBV7-9,-,TRBJ2-3,-,TGTGCCAGCATCTTGGACAGCTATATGGATACGCAGTATTTT,CASILDSYMDTQYF
TRBV15,-,TRBJ2-5,-,TGTGCCACCAGCAGGGCATGGGGGGGGCCACAAGAGACCCAGTACTTC,CATSRAWGGPQETQYF
TRBV6-2/TRBV6-3,-,TRBJ2-5,-,TGTGCCAGCAGTTACACCCGTGGCCTCAGGACCCAGTACTTC,CASSYTRGLRTQYF
TRBV13,-,TRBJ1-6,-,TGTGCCAGCAGCCCCTCGGGGAGCTCCTATAATTCACCCCTCCACTTT,CASSPSGSSYNSPLHF
TRBV2,-,TRBJ1-2,-,TGTGCCAGCAGCCCTCTCGAACAGTACTATGGCTACACCTTC,CASSPLEQYYGYTF
TRBV5-1,-,TRBJ1-1,-,TGCGCCAGCAGCAGAACATCCGGGTCTATTAACACTGAAGCTTTCTTT,CASSRTSGSINTEAFF
TRBV10-3,-,TRBJ1-6,-,TGTGCCATCAAGGAGGGAGGTGGGAATTCACCCCTCCACTTT,CAIKEGGGNSPLHF
TRBV7-8,TRBD1,TRBJ1-1,-,TGTGCCAGCAGCTTGGGACAGACAAACACTGAAGCTTTCTTT,CASSLGQTNTEAFF
TRBV5-1,TRBD1,TRBJ1-2,-,TGCGCCAGCAGCCTCCATGGACAGGGCTCTGGCTACACCTTC,CASSLHGQGSGYTF
TRBV30,TRBD1,TRBJ1-5,once,TGTGCCTGGAGTCCGGGACAGGTCCAGCCCCAGCATTTT,CAWSPGQVQPQHF
TRBV18,-,TRBJ1-2,-,TGTGCCAGCTCACCAGGGGAGGACTATGGCTACACCTTC,CASSPGEDYGYTF
TRBV3-1/TRBV3-2,-,TRBJ1-6,-,TGTGCCAGCAGTCCCGAAAGACTACTACAAGCTTCACCCCTCCACTTT,CASSPERLLQASPLHF
TRBV18,TRBD1,TRBJ1-1,-,TGTGCCAGCTCACCCTCGCTACAGGGGGCGGCTGAAGCTTTCTTT,CASSPSLQGAAEAFF
TRBV19,-,TRBJ1-1,few,TGTGCCAGTAGTATGACAGTAGGAGGGCGCCCTGAAGCTTTCTTT,CASSMTVGGRPEAFF
TRBV6-2/TRBV6-3,TRBD2,TRBJ2-5,-,TGTGCCAGCAGTTCCGCGGGGGGGGCGGAGGAGACCCAGTACTTC,CASSSAGGAEETQYF
TRBV4-3,-,TRBJ2-1,-,TGCGCCAGCAGCCAAGTGCTACAGGTCAATGAGCAGTTCTTC,CASSQVLQVNEQFF
TRBV5-6,TRBD1,TRBJ2-7,-,TGTGCCAGCAGCTTGTCACCGGGACAGGGCTACGAGCAGTACTTC,CASSLSPGQGYEQYF
TRBV3-1/TRBV3-2,TRBD1,TRBJ1-5,-,TGTGCCAGCAGCCAATCCCCCGTTTGGCTGGGACAGGGGGGTCAGCCCCAGCATTTT,CASSQSPVWLGQGGQPQHF
TRBV3-1/TRBV3-2,TRBD1,TRBJ1-2,-,TGTGCCAGCAGCCCAGCAGGGGACAGGGCTCCAAGTGGCTACACCTTC,CASSPAGDRAPSGYTF
TRBV28,-,TRBJ1-5,-,TGTGCCAGCAGTTTAACCCTCAGTAATCAGCCCCAGCATTTT,CASSLTLSNQPQHF
TRBV27,TRBD1,TRBJ2-7,-,TGTGCCAGCAGTGAGACGACAGGGAGCGTCTACGAGCAGTACTTC,CASSETTGSVYEQYF
TRBV18,-,TRBJ2-5,-,TGTGCCAGCTCACCGAACGGACAGTACGAGACCCAGTACTTC,CASSPNGQYETQYF
TRBV7-2,TRBD1,TRBJ1-1,once,TGTGCCAGCAGCTTATACCAGGGGACAGTCAACGTTAAGGCTTTCTTT,CASSLYQGTVNVKAFF
TRBV5-4,-,TRBJ2-5,-,TGTGCCAGCAGCGTAAGACAGGGAGGTGGAGAGACCCAGTACTTC,CASSVRQGGGETQYF
TRBV6-5,TRBD1,TRBJ1-4,-,TGTGCCAGCAGCGACATCCCGGGGACAGGCGAAAAACTGTTTTTT,CASSDIPGTGEKLFF
TRBV19,-,TRBJ1-5,many,TGTGCCAGTAGTGTTGACAGCTCCAATCAGCCCCAGCATTTT,CASSVDSSNQPQHF